This T cell receptor (beta chain) derives from a study of naive and memory T cell subsets. This CDR3 region has 15 residues. Trimming removed 1 base from V and 1 base from J; junction bases left unmatched: 2. Germline V lookup: CDR1 DFQATT, CDR2 SNEGSKA (reference sequence). Both TRBC1 and TRBC2 were covered by a beta constant-region primer of two equimolar oligonucleotides. In TCRdb, the UMI-ligation and nested PCR reads were re-called with MiXCR into one record per CDR3 protein. The sample consists of around 160,000 distinct CDR3 sequences, 15% to 20% of them appearing once. This chain joins TRBV20-1 and TRBJ2-1; 9 positions match TRBD2. The sample was naive CD4+ T cells from blood. The source of this sequence is a human donor in good health. CDR3 protein: CSARAAGGSYNEQFF. The CDR3 nucleotides are TGCAGTGCTAGAGCAGCGGGAGGATCCTACAATGAGCAGTTCTTC.